This T cell receptor beta chain was captured in a study of blood T cell repertoires in COVID-19. Study-wide background: The United States, Italy and Spain were the sources of the acute and convalescent COVID-19 samples. Sources were T cells, B-cell-depleted T cells, or PBMCs; the material itself was cDNA or gDNA.

Germline V CDR1 and CDR2: GTSNPN, SVGIG (reference sequence). CDR3 length: 11 residues. V was clipped by 4 bases and J by 5 bases; unmatched bases: 2. Original data processing: By means of reference gene primer amplification, nucleated cell counts were estimated. Clones were sequenced by immunoSEQ multiplex PCR, and TCRdb holds only the in-frame ones, with some missing. V and J calls plus clone size are reproduced from that table; the DNA served to infer D and trimming. Of roughly 280,000 clones in the sample, 75% to 90% were seen once. The chain has TRBV30 and TRBJ2-7, with 7 bases matching TRBD1. The sequencing input was peripheral blood. The sequence came from a woman between 45 and 65 years old who had recovered from COVID-19. CDR3 residues: CAWKGADEQYF. For the CDR3, the DNA is TGTGCCTGGAAGGGGGCGGACGAGCAGTACTTC.